The rows below give T cell receptor beta chains drawn from one sample of a study of beta chain features in type 1 diabetes. Sequenced by immunoSEQ multiplex PCR; TCRdb stores in-frame clones only, minus some. There are a few hundred thousand clones in the sample; roughly 12% occur only once, and roughly 0.015% lies in the top ten. The specimen was naive CD4+ T cells from blood. These receptors all come from a man between 18 and 35 years old in good health. Both conserved end residues are part of each CDR3. The D gene is left open where the match is weak. Clone size is stated in some rows and not others, as once, few, many or a class when expanded.

J gene: TRBJ1-2
V gene: TRBV4-2
clone size: few
D gene: TRBD1
CDR3 DNA: TGTGCCAGCAGCCAAGATTCGGACAGGCTCTATGGCTACACCTTC
CDR3 protein: CASSQDSDRLYGYTF

J gene: TRBJ2-1
V gene: TRBV2
clone size: -
D gene: TRBD1
CDR3 DNA: TGTGCCAGCAGCGCTTGGGACAGGGGAAACAATGAGCAGTTCTTC
CDR3 protein: CASSAWDRGNNEQFF

J gene: TRBJ1-1
V gene: TRBV7-2
clone size: -
D gene: TRBD1
CDR3 DNA: TGTGCCAGCAGCTGGACAGGGACGGTTGAAGCTTTCTTT
CDR3 protein: CASSWTGTVEAFF

J gene: TRBJ2-5
V gene: TRBV29-1
clone size: few
D gene: TRBD1
CDR3 DNA: TGCAGCGTGGCTAGACAGGGTGGAGGAGAGACCCAGTACTTC
CDR3 protein: CSVARQGGGETQYF

J gene: TRBJ2-7
V gene: TRBV9
clone size: few
D gene: TRBD1
CDR3 DNA: TGTGCCAGCAGCTCCGGAAGGGACAGGAGCTCCTACGAGCAGTACTTC
CDR3 protein: CASSSGRDRSSYEQYF

J gene: TRBJ1-1
V gene: TRBV4-3
clone size: few
D gene: -
CDR3 DNA: TGCGCCAGCAGCCAAGAAAGGACATGGACCTCGTCAGCTTTCTTT
CDR3 protein: CASSQERTWTSSAFF

J gene: TRBJ2-7
V gene: TRBV28
clone size: -
D gene: -
CDR3 DNA: TGTGCCAGCAGTTTTAGCCAGGGTCCCGAGCAGTACTTC
CDR3 protein: CASSFSQGPEQYF

J gene: TRBJ2-3
V gene: TRBV7-2
clone size: -
D gene: -
CDR3 DNA: TGTGCCAGCTTCTGGGGGAGGCGGACCACAGATACGCAGTATTTT
CDR3 protein: CASFWGRRTTDTQYF

J gene: TRBJ2-7
V gene: TRBV19
clone size: -
D gene: -
CDR3 DNA: TGTGCCAGTCGCCTAACTAGTGGCTACGAGCAGTACTTC
CDR3 protein: CASRLTSGYEQYF

J gene: TRBJ1-4
V gene: TRBV9
clone size: -
D gene: -
CDR3 DNA: TGTGCCAGCAGCGTCGACAGTCAAGCTAATGAAAAACTGTTTTTT
CDR3 protein: CASSVDSQANEKLFF